Listed below are T cell receptor beta chains from one sample, sequenced in a study of blood T cell repertoires in COVID-19. The method was immunoSEQ multiplex PCR; TCRdb's version includes in-frame clones alone and lacks a portion of them. This table has around 450,000 clones, around 90% appearing once. The sequencing sample was made of PBMCs or T cells enriched from blood (not recorded which). These receptor sequences come from a woman aged 18-29 years with acute COVID-19. Both conserved end residues are part of each CDR3. Size is omitted from some rows. Given values are once, few, many or a class for expanded clones.

cdr3_aa clone_size v_call cdr3_length j_call
CASTQVSYEQYF . TRBV6-5 12 TRBJ2-7
CASSQDSGSPDTQYF . TRBV4-3 15 TRBJ2-3
CASSESGGTVAYSPLHF . TRBV7-6 17 TRBJ1-6
CATSRDHSNQPQHF . TRBV15 14 TRBJ1-5
CASECPILEVWGQIKSGNTIYF . TRBV23-1 22 TRBJ1-3
CASSRTGGQPEAFF . TRBV28 14 TRBJ1-1
CASSRSGTGAEKLFF . TRBV28 15 TRBJ1-4
CATRPGDYGYTF . TRBV6-5 12 TRBJ1-2
CASSPGQSSGNTIYF . TRBV9 15 TRBJ1-3
CASSHAGDSGNTIYF few TRBV14 15 TRBJ1-3
CASAVTVSYEQYF . TRBV19 13 TRBJ2-7
CASSYAGYEQYF once TRBV6-5 12 TRBJ2-7
CASGFFIGTGGSNEQFF . TRBV12-5 17 TRBJ2-1
CASRRQETQYF . TRBV28 11 TRBJ2-5
CASSQDEALVYGYTF few TRBV4-1 15 TRBJ1-2
CASRLTQGNEQFF . TRBV6-5 13 TRBJ2-1
CASSFPGEGYTF . TRBV27 12 TRBJ1-2
CASSKNRDNEQFF . TRBV18 13 TRBJ2-1
CASSEQGSQPQHF . TRBV2 13 TRBJ1-5
CASSLGEGVPTGYTF . TRBV7-2 15 TRBJ1-2
CASSSTGSEQFF . TRBV11-3 12 TRBJ2-1
CASSQGSSGNTIYF . TRBV28 14 TRBJ1-3
CATSDTAGTGPGYTF . TRBV24-1 15 TRBJ1-2
CASLPHCYVQGWCNQPQHF . TRBV7-3 19 TRBJ1-5
CASSYSGGGFYEQYF . TRBV6-5 15 TRBJ2-7
CASTGGSLGGYTF . TRBV19 13 TRBJ1-2
CASSYRLTGFFYEQYF . TRBV6-5 16 TRBJ2-7
CASSLAVRLGRGNSPLHF . TRBV5-5 18 TRBJ1-6
CASKGYTDTQYF . TRBV6-5 12 TRBJ2-3
CASSSWTGGQEKLFF . TRBV6-5 15 TRBJ1-4
CASSLVLNEKLFF . TRBV7-2 13 TRBJ1-4
CASSPRNTEAFF . TRBV7-9 12 TRBJ1-1
CASSLSGLAGESSYNEQFF . TRBV4-1 19 TRBJ2-1
CASSLGLISYNEQFF . TRBV4-1 15 TRBJ2-1
CASRPHYKITDTQYF . TRBV9 15 TRBJ2-3
CASTSGLAGVGTGELFF . TRBV27 17 TRBJ2-2
CASSPGDRASTDTQYF . TRBV5-1 16 TRBJ2-3
CASSPDPDSGPREEQFF few TRBV4-1 17 TRBJ2-1
CASSPRYDRDTQYF . TRBV4-1 14 TRBJ2-3
CASSDQGRGRNEQYF . TRBV5-6 15 TRBJ2-7